This T cell receptor beta chain was captured by sequencing in a study of vaccination effects on CD4 cells after COVID-19. The overall study: Relative to the second dose, post-vaccine samples were obtained a median of 72 days later.

Comments on this clone: Its matching antigen is unknown.

Assay used: immunoSEQ multiplex PCR; TCRdb lists only in-frame clones, some missing. In the table there are 65,000 to 75,000 clones, 74% of which are singletons. ViraFEST expansion of antigen-specific CD4+ T cells with viral peptide pools preceded sequencing. Isolating CD4+ T cells followed about 10 days of culture. Two doses of BNT162b2 or mRNA-1273 vaccine were administered to participants. All vaccine recipients tested negative for nucleocapsid antibodies and had never contracted SARS-CoV-2 infection. Half-medium exchanges with IL-2 medium took place on days 3 and 7. This receptor was identified in a human donor who received a COVID-19 vaccine. The material sequenced was CD4+ T cells from PBMCs cultured with HCoV-229E spike peptides, taken after COVID-19 vaccination.

The CDR3 sequence: CASSRAGTTKYEQYV. CDR3 coding DNA: TGTGCCAGCAGTAGGGCCGGGACAACGAAATACGAGCAGTACGTC. The chain combines TRBV6-2 or TRBV6-3 with TRBJ2-7, with D tentatively TRBD1 (6 bases). Germline values: CDR1 MNHEY, CDR2 SVGEGT. CDR3 size: 15 residues. V lost 5 bases, J lost 4 bases, and 18 bases lay in between.